The TCR beta chain under discussion was sequenced for a study of cytomegalovirus exposure and HLA in healthy donors. V lost 2 bases and J lost 0; bases outside the gene matches: 4. This CDR3 spans 15 amino acids. Per germline, CDR1 SGHRS and CDR2 YFSETQ. 60 Vbeta and 13 Jbeta primers were used in PCR. Generated by immunoSEQ multiplex PCR, the TCRdb table keeps only in-frame clones and is missing some. In all, the sample yields about 160,000 clones. The V and J genes are TRBV5-1 and TRBJ2-7; the match to TRBD1 covers 8 bases. The sample consisted of PBMCs. This sequence was found in a woman aged 55-69 years in good health and CMV-seronegative. The CDR3 coding sequence is TGCGCCAGCAGCTTCGGGACAGGCTACTCCTACGAGCAGTACTTC. Translation gives CASSFGTGYSYEQYF.